The 22 T cell receptor beta chains below were found in one sample sequenced in a study of molecular identifiers for immune sequencing clone quantification. TCRdb itself ran the PCR reads through MiXCR, one entry per CDR3 protein. Among over 65,000 distinct CDR3 sequences listed, approximately 23% were seen once. The sample consisted of naive CD8+ T cells from blood, with Jurkat cell RNA spiked in. The subset here: FACS-sorted CD8+CD4-CCR7+CD45RA+ naive T cells. Receptors were obtained from a human donor in good health. Some libraries in this study had Jurkat cell RNA spiked in.

This chain uses TRBV20-1 with TRBJ1-2; possible D gene TRBD1, 6 bases. V lost 3 bases and J lost 8, with 25 bases in between. This CDR3 spans 16 amino acids. The V gene's germline CDR1 is DFQATT and CDR2 SNEGSKA (reference sequence). The CDR3 loop reads CSAREQGGHLSRGYTF. The CDR3 DNA reads as TGCAGTGCTAGGGAACAGGGAGGCCACCTATCTCGCGGCTACACCTTC.

This clonotype was found many times. The chain is built from TRBV6-5 and TRBJ1-2; D perhaps matches TRBD1 (5 bases). Per germline, CDR1 MNHEY and CDR2 SVGAGI. V was pared by 4 bases and J by 4 bases, with 10 bases between. This CDR3 has 13 residues. CDR3 region: CASSWDGSYGYTF. For the CDR3, the DNA is TGTGCCAGCAGTTGGGACGGAAGCTATGGCTACACCTTC.

The chain joins TRBV7-9 to TRBJ2-2, with unresolved D. V shed 3 bases and J shed 5 bases, with 4 bases lying between them. The CDR3 runs to 12 residues. Germline V gene sequence: CDR1 SEHNR, CDR2 FQNEAQ (reference sequence). The CDR3 DNA sequence: TGTGCCAGCAGCTTTCGGACCGGGGAGCTGTTTTTT. Translation gives CASSFRTGELFF.

The V call is TRBV20-1, the J call TRBJ2-7; 10 bases align to TRBD1. The CDR3 extends over 17 amino acids. Per the germline V gene, CDR1 is DFQATT and CDR2 is SNEGSKA (reference sequence). V was pared by 4 bases and J by 6 bases, with 18 bases of the junction left unmatched. CDR3 in amino acids: CSAKNGTGEGLGSEQYF. The CDR3 bases are TGCAGTGCTAAAAACGGGACAGGGGAGGGTCTAGGCTCCGAGCAGTACTTC.

Concerning this clonotype itself: Since no conserved phenylalanine or tryptophan closes the CDR3, a read error is the likely cause. The chain recombines TRBV2 with TRBJ2-3; TRBD2 might be the D (6 bases). Per the germline V gene, CDR1 is SNHLY and CDR2 is FYNNEI. V was shortened by 10 bases and J by 1 base, with 15 bases between the two germline ends. The CDR3 runs to 14 residues. CDR3 sequence: CATDARDRTDTQYL. CDR3 sequence (DNA): TGTGCCACCGACGCGCGGGACCGCACAGATACGCAGTATCTT.

As regards this clonotype: Since a much larger clone is just one base distant, this may be a read error. This rearrangement joins TRBV7-8 to TRBJ1-1; 7 bases are a match to TRBD1. Trimming at V came to 1 base and at J to 10 bases, leaving 12 bases not matched to a gene. Germline V gene lookup returns CDR1 SGHVS and CDR2 FQNEAQ. The CDR3 spans 15 residues. This CDR3 reads CASSLGVRRGFGAFF. CDR3 nucleotides: TGTGCCAGCAGCTTAGGAGTTCGCAGGGGGTTTGGAGCTTTCTTT.

This clonotype occurred once. CDR3 sequence: CASSLDPDWQPHTGELFF. CDR3 sequence (DNA): TGTGCCAGCAGCTTAGACCCGGACTGGCAACCCCACACCGGGGAGCTGTTTTTT. The chain joins TRBV7-2 to TRBJ2-2, with D perhaps matching TRBD2 (5 bases). The CDR3 consists of 18 residues. With 1 base removed from V and 3 bases from J, the gap between germline ends came to 18 bases. Germline V gene data show CDR1 as SGHTA and CDR2 as FQGNSA.

At least ten counts were recorded for this clonotype. This chain connects TRBV19 to TRBJ2-7; D not certain. This CDR3 has 13 residues. V was pared by 5 bases and J by 0 bases, with 8 bases between. Germline assignment: CDR1 LNHDA and CDR2 SQIVND (reference sequence). Here the CDR3 DNA reads TGTGCCAGTAGTCCGGAGAGCTCCTACGAGCAGTACTTC. It specifies CASSPESSYEQYF.

To note about this clonotype: A much bigger clone sits one base away, suggesting this may be a read error. The CDR3 reads CVSSQDTLAGGTDTQYF. The CDR3 DNA reads TGCGTCAGCAGCCAAGACACACTAGCGGGGGGCACAGATACGCAGTATTTT. The chain joins TRBV4-3 to TRBJ2-3; 11 positions agree with TRBD2. This CDR3 is built from 17 residues. Germline CDR1 is LGHNA and CDR2 is YSLEER.

The V and J genes are TRBV4-1 and TRBJ2-1; the D gene is possibly TRBD1 (6 bases). The CDR3 length is 14 residues. Trimming took 6 bases from V and 1 from J, leaving 10 bases between them. Germline-derived CDR1 and CDR2 are MGHRA and YSYEKL. CDR3 residues: CASSLDRSYNEQFF. CDR3 nucleotides: TGCGCCAGCAGTTTGGACAGATCCTACAATGAGCAGTTCTTC.

This clonotype was seen a handful of times. The V and J genes are TRBV28 and TRBJ2-7; tentative D call: TRBD1 (6 bases). The CDR3 has 15 residues. Trimming took 4 bases from V and 2 from J, leaving 15 bases between them. CDR1 and CDR2 (germline): MDHEN, SYDVKM. Here the CDR3 reads CASSYGTPEPYEQYF. CDR3 in DNA: TGTGCCAGCAGTTACGGGACACCAGAACCCTACGAGCAGTACTTC.

This clonotype occurred a few times. This chain connects TRBV4-3 to TRBJ2-1; D is ambiguous. Germline CDR1 and CDR2: LGHNA and YSLEER. The CDR3 consists of 14 residues. The germline V and J ends were trimmed by 0 bases and 2 bases, with 5 bases remaining between them. The CDR3 nucleotides read TGCGCCAGCAGCCAAGATAAAACCTACAATGAGCAGTTCTTC. Amino acid sequence: CASSQDKTYNEQFF.

In this sample, this clonotype turned up many times. This chain joins TRBV14 and TRBJ1-4, with D perhaps TRBD1 (6 bases). Per germline, CDR1 SGHDN and CDR2 FVKESK. The V and J ends lost 0 bases and 8 bases respectively, with 10 bases between them. There are 14 residues in the CDR3. The CDR3: CASSQDSGVEKLFF. The CDR3 region has the DNA TGTGCCAGCAGCCAAGATTCAGGGGTGGAAAAACTGTTTTTT.

In this sample, this clonotype turned up many times. The chain combines TRBV20-1 with TRBJ2-7; no firm D call. With 3 bases removed from V and 1 base from J, the gap between germline ends came to 10 bases. Per the germline V gene, CDR1 is DFQATT and CDR2 is SNEGSKA (reference sequence). The CDR3 contains 13 residues. The CDR3 spells CSASSQLSYEQYF. The CDR3 DNA is TGCAGTGCTAGCTCGCAACTTTCCTACGAGCAGTACTTC.

About this clonotype itself: A clone one base away is much larger, so this may be a read error. As the CDR3 is not closed by the conserved phenylalanine or tryptophan, this likely results from a read error. V and J are TRBV6-5 and TRBJ2-7; TRBD1 is a possible D gene (6 bases). Germline V gene lookup returns CDR1 MNHEY and CDR2 SVGAGI. The CDR3 spans 14 residues. The V gene lost 0 bases and the J gene lost 5 bases, with 11 bases spanning the gap. CDR3 sequence: CASSYSIGGNEQYS. The CDR3 DNA follows: TGTGCCAGCAGTTACTCGATTGGGGGCAACGAGCAGTACTCC.

On this clonotype: Mismatch with germline at one junction end may stem from a read error. The rearrangement uses TRBV7-2 and TRBJ1-1; D not certain. CDR1 is SGHTA and CDR2 is FQGNSA in the germline V gene. The CDR3 has 13 residues. The DNA for the CDR3 is TGTGCCCGCAGCTTGGTTATGCACACTGAAGCTTTCTTT. Its translation: CARSLVMHTEAFF. Together with reference TRBV7-2 and TRBJ1-1, the CDR3 gives the full variable domain: GAGVSQSPSNKVTEKGKDVELRCDPISGHTALYWYRQSLGQGLEFLIYFQGNSAPDKSGLPSDRFSAERTGGSVSTLTIQRTQQEDSAVYLCARSLVMHTEAFFGQGTRLTVV.

J is TRBJ2-7 and V is TRBV9; weak D call: TRBD1 (6 bases). V was shortened by 1 base and J by 0 bases, with 11 bases between the two germline ends. Germline CDR1 and CDR2: SGDLS and YYNGEE. The CDR3 is 15 residues long. In nucleotides, the CDR3 is TGTGCCAGCAGCGTAAACGGACAGAACTCCTACGAGCAGTACTTC. This gives the protein CASSVNGQNSYEQYF.

The chain employs TRBV4-1 and TRBJ2-1; D is unresolved. Trimming took 0 bases from V and 0 from J, leaving 12 bases between them. The germline CDR1 and CDR2 sequences are MGHRA and YSYEKL. The CDR3 runs to 17 residues. The CDR3: CASSQDRPVLSYNEQFF. DNA of the CDR3: TGCGCCAGCAGCCAAGATCGCCCGGTACTCTCCTACAATGAGCAGTTCTTC.

As for this clonotype: A much larger clone differs by one base, so this may be a read error. J is TRBJ2-3 and V is TRBV4-1, with 10 nucleotides matching TRBD2. Germline V lookup: CDR1 MGHRA, CDR2 YSYEKL. The V segment lost 4 bases and the J segment 4 bases; nucleotides outside the gene matches: 11. This CDR3 comprises 17 residues. CDR3 region: CASSPSPSGGLPDTQYF. The CDR3 DNA reads TGCGCCAGCAGCCCCTCTCCTAGCGGGGGCCTCCCAGATACGCAGTATTTT.

This chain connects TRBV5-6 to TRBJ2-1; D is unresolved. The germline CDR1 and CDR2 sequences are SGHDT and YYEEEE. V was shortened by 1 base and J by 9 bases, with 17 bases between the two germline ends. The CDR3 runs 15 residues. CDR3 DNA sequence: TGTGCCAGCAGCTTGAGGGCAGGTCACGAAGGTGAGCAGTTCTTC. This translates into CASSLRAGHEGEQFF. Filled out from reference TRBV5-6 and TRBJ2-1, the complete variable domain reads DAGVTQSPTHLIKTRGQQVTLRCSPKSGHDTVSWYQQALGQGPQFIFQYYEEEERQRGNFPDRFSGHQFPNYSSELNVNALLLGDSALYLCASSLRAGHEGEQFFGPGTRLTVL.

This chain uses TRBV6-6 with TRBJ1-5, with D possibly TRBD1 on 5 matching bases. This CDR3 contains 19 residues. V was shortened by 2 bases and J by 2 bases, with 22 bases between the two germline ends. Germline V gene sequence: CDR1 MNHNY, CDR2 SVGAGI (reference sequence). Here the CDR3 reads CASSYGDWVGESGNQPQHF. Here the CDR3 DNA reads TGTGCCAGCAGTTACGGGGACTGGGTGGGGGAGAGTGGCAATCAGCCCCAGCATTTT.

The sample holds a few counts of this clonotype. The V and J genes are TRBV27 and TRBJ1-3; a weak D match, TRBD1 (5 bases). From germline, CDR1 is MNHEY and CDR2 SMNVEV (reference sequence). The CDR3 is 17 residues long. The V and J ends lost 2 bases and 2 bases respectively, with 16 bases between them. Here the CDR3 DNA reads TGTGCCAGCAGTTTACTCAGTCCCGCAGGGACTGGAAACACCATATATTTT. Translating it yields CASSLLSPAGTGNTIYF.